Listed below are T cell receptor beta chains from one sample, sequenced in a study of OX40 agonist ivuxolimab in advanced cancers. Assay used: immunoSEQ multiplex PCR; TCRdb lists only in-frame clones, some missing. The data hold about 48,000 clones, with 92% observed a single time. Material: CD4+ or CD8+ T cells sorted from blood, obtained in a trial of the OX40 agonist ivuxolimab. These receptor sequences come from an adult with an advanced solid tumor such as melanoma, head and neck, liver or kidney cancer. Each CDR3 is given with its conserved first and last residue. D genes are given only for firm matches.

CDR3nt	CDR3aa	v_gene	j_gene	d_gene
TGTGCCAGCAGCTTCGGGTACGGCTACACCTTC	CASSFGYGYTF	TRBV7-9	TRBJ1-2	.
TGTGCCAGCAGTTCCGGGACTAGCGGGTTCGGCACAGATACGCAGTATTTT	CASSSGTSGFGTDTQYF	TRBV28	TRBJ2-3	TRBD2
TGCAGCGTTGAAGGAATGGAGGAGGGGGAGACCCAGTACTTC	CSVEGMEEGETQYF	TRBV29-1	TRBJ2-5	.
TGTGCTAGTGGTCCCCGCGGGGGGGCGGACAATGAGCAGTTCTTC	CASGPRGGADNEQFF	TRBV12-5	TRBJ2-1	TRBD2
TGTGCCAGCAGTTTATGGGACAGGGCCCCTAACGCTGAAGCTTTCTTT	CASSLWDRAPNAEAFF	TRBV28	TRBJ1-1	TRBD1
TGTGCCAGCAGCAAAGCTGGCATGACTAACTATGGCTACACCTTC	CASSKAGMTNYGYTF	TRBV7-6	TRBJ1-2	.
TGTGCCAGCAGTTACGCCCCTCGGGCTAATGAAAAACTGTTTTTT	CASSYAPRANEKLFF	TRBV6-5	TRBJ1-4	.
TGTGCCAGTAGTATTCAGGGGAGCCAGCCCCAGCATTTT	CASSIQGSQPQHF	TRBV19	TRBJ1-5	.
TGCGCCAGCAGCTTGGCGGGGCCCTCCGTTGCAACTAATGAAAAACTGTTTTTT	CASSLAGPSVATNEKLFF	TRBV5-1	TRBJ1-4	.
TGTGCCAGTAGTTTTTTAGCGGGGGGAGAGACCCAGTACTTC	CASSFLAGGETQYF	TRBV19	TRBJ2-5	TRBD2
TGTGCCTGGTCGAGGGAGGGCACTGAAGCTTTCTTT	CAWSREGTEAFF	TRBV30	TRBJ1-1	.
TGTGCCATCGGCCCCGTTGGGACAGCTAACTATGGCTACACCTTC	CAIGPVGTANYGYTF	TRBV10-3	TRBJ1-2	TRBD1
TGTGCCAGCAGTGAGGTGATAGGGACAGCCAATGAAAAACTGTTTTTT	CASSEVIGTANEKLFF	TRBV25-1	TRBJ1-4	TRBD1
TGTGCCAGCAGCATCGACAGGGGGGGCACTGAAGCTTTCTTT	CASSIDRGGTEAFF	TRBV7-3	TRBJ1-1	TRBD1
TGCGCCAGCAGCCAGACTCGGACAGATTCTAACTATGGCTACACCTTC	CASSQTRTDSNYGYTF	TRBV4-1	TRBJ1-2	.